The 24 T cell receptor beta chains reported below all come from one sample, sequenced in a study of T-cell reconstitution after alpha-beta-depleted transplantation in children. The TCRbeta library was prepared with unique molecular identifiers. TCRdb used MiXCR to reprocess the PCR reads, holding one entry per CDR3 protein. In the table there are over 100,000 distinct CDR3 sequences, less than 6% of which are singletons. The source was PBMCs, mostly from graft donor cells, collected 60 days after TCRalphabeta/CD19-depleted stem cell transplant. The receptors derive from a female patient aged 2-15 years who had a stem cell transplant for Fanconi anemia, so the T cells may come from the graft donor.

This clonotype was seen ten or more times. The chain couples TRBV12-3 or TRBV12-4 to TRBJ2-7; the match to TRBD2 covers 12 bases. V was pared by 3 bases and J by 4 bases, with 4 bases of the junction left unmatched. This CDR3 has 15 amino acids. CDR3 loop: CASSLLAGGGYEQYF. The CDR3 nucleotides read TGTGCCAGCAGTTTGCTAGCGGGGGGGGGATACGAGCAGTACTTC.

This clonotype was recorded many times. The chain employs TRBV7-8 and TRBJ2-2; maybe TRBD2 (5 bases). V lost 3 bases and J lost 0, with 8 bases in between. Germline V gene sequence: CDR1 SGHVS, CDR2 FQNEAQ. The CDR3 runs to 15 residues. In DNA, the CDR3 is TGTGCCAGCAGCTTTAGCGTCGCGAACACCGGGGAGCTGTTTTTT. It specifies CASSFSVANTGELFF.

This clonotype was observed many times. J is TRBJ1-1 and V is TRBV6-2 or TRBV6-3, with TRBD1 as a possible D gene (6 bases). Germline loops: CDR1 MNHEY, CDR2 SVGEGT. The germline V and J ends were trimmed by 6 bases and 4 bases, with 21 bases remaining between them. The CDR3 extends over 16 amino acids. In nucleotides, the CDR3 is TGTGCCAGCAGGGAAAACAGGGCCCTTCGTTCCACTGAAGCTTTCTTT. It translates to CASRENRALRSTEAFF.

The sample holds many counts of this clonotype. Here the CDR3 reads CSVEIGGVEAFF. DNA for the CDR3: TGCAGCGTTGAAATCGGGGGAGTTGAAGCTTTCTTT. V and J are TRBV29-1 and TRBJ1-1, with TRBD1 as a possible D gene (5 bases). Germline V gene lookup returns CDR1 SQVTM and CDR2 ANQGSEA. CDR3 length equals 12 residues. Trimming left V 2 bases short and J 7 bases short, with 11 bases between.

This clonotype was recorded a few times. This CDR3 is CAWSVGQGNQPQHF. DNA for the CDR3: TGTGCCTGGAGTGTGGGGCAGGGCAATCAGCCCCAGCATTTT. J is TRBJ1-5 and V is TRBV30, with a possible D match to TRBD1 (5 bases). Germline values: CDR1 GTSNPN, CDR2 SVGIG (reference sequence). This CDR3 region has 14 residues. The ends were cut back, 0 bases at V and 2 bases at J, with 8 bases in the middle.

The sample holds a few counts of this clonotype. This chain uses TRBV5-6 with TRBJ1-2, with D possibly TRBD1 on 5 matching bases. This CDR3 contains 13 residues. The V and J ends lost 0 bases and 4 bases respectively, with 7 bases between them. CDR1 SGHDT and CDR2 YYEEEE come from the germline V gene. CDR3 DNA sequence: TGTGCCAGCAGCTTGGCAGGGAGCTATGGCTACACCTTC. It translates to CASSLAGSYGYTF. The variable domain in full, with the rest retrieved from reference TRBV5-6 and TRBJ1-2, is DAGVTQSPTHLIKTRGQQVTLRCSPKSGHDTVSWYQQALGQGPQFIFQYYEEEERQRGNFPDRFSGHQFPNYSSELNVNALLLGDSALYLCASSLAGSYGYTFGSGTRLTVV.

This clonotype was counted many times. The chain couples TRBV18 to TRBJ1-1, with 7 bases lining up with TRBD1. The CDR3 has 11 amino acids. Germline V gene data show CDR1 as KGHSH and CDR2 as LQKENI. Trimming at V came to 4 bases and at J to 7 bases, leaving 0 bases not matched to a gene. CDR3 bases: TGTGCCAGCTCACGGACAGGTGAAGCTTTCTTT. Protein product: CASSRTGEAFF.

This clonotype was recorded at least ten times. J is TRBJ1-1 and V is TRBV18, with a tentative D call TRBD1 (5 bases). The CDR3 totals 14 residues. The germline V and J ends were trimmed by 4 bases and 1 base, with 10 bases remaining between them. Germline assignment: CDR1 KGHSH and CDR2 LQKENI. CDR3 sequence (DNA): TGTGCCAGCTCACGAGGAGGGGAGAACACTGAAGCTTTCTTT. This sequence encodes CASSRGGENTEAFF.

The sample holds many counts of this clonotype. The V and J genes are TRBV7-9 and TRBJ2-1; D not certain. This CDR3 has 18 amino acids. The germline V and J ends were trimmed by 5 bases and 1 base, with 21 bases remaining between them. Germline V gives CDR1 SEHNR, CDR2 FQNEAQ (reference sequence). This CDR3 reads CASSPTHTGFRSYNEQFF. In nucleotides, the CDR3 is TGTGCCAGCAGCCCAACTCACACGGGTTTCAGGTCCTACAATGAGCAGTTCTTC.

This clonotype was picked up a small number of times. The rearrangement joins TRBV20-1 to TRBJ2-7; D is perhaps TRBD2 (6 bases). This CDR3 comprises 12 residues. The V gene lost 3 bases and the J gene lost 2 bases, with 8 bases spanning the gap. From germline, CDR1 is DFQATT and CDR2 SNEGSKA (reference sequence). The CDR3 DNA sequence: TGCAGTGCTAGTTCGGGAGCCTACGAGCAGTACTTC. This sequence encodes CSASSGAYEQYF.

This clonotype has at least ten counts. CDR3 DNA: TGTGCCAGCAGCGCCCAAGGGTGGGGCACAGATACGCAGTATTTT. Translation gives CASSAQGWGTDTQYF. This chain links TRBV25-1 with TRBJ2-3; D call uncertain. From germline, CDR1 is MGHDK and CDR2 SYGVNS. The CDR3 covers 15 residues. V was clipped by 6 bases and J by 1 base, with 14 bases between them.

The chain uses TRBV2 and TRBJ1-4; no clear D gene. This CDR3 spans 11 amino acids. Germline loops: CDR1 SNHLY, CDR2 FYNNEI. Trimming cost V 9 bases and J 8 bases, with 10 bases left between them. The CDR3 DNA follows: TGTGCCAGTCTTGGAAAGGAAAAACTGTTTTTT. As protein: CASLGKEKLFF.

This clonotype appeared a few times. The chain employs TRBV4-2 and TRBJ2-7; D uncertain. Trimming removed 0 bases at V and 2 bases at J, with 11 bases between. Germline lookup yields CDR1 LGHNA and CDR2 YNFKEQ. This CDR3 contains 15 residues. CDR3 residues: CASSQEGRLPYEQYF. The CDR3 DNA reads TGTGCCAGCAGCCAAGAAGGCAGGCTTCCCTACGAGCAGTACTTC.

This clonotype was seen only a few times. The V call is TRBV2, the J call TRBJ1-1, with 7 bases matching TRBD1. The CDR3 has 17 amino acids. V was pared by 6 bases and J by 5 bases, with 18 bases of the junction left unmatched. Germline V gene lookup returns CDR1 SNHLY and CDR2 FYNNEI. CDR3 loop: CASRMSFLYRGGTEAFF. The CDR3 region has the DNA TGTGCCAGCAGAATGTCTTTCCTCTACAGGGGAGGTACTGAAGCTTTCTTT.

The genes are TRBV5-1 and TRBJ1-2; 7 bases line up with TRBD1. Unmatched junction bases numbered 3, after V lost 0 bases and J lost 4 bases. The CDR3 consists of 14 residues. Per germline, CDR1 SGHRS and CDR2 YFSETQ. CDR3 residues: CASSLDRGSYGYTF. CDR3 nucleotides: TGCGCCAGCAGCTTGGACAGGGGAAGCTATGGCTACACCTTC.

The CDR3 nucleotides read TGTGCCAGCAGTGAATTGGCAGGGATAAACTATGGCTACACCTTC. Protein sequence: CASSELAGINYGYTF. The chain joins TRBV6-1 to TRBJ1-2; possibly TRBD1 for D (5 bases). The V gene's germline CDR1 is MNHNS and CDR2 SASEGT. V was pared by 2 bases and J by 2 bases, with 12 bases between. The CDR3 has 15 residues.

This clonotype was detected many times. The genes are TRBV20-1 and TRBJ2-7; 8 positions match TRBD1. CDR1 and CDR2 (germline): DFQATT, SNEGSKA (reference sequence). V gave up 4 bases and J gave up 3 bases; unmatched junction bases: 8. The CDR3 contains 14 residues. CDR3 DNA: TGCAGTGCTACCCACCTACAGGGGGACTACGAGCAGTACTTC. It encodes CSATHLQGDYEQYF.

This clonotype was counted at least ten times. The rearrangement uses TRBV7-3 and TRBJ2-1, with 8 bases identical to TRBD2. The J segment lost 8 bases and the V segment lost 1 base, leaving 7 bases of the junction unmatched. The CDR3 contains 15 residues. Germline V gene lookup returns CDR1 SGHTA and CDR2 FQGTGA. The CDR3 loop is CASSLRASGRDEQFF. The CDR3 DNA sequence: TGTGCCAGCAGCTTAAGGGCGAGCGGGAGAGATGAGCAGTTCTTC. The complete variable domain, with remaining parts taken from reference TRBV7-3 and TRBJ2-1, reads GAGVSQTPSNKVTEKGKYVELRCDPISGHTALYWYRQSLGQGPEFLIYFQGTGAADDSGLPNDRFFAVRPEGSVSTLKIQRTERGDSAVYLCASSLRASGRDEQFFGPGTRLTVL.

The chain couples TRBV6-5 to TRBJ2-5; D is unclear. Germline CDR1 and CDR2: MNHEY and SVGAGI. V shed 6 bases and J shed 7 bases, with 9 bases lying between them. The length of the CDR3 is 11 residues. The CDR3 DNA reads TGTGCCAGCAGCTATCTAGGGACCCAGTACTTC. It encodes CASSYLGTQYF.

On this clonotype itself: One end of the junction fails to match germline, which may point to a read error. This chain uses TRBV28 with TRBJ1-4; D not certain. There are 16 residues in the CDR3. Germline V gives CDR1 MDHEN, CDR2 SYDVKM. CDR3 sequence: CASSSGSYSPNKKLFF. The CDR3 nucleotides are TGTGCCAGCAGCTCGGGGTCATACTCCCCTAATAAAAAACTGTTTTTT.

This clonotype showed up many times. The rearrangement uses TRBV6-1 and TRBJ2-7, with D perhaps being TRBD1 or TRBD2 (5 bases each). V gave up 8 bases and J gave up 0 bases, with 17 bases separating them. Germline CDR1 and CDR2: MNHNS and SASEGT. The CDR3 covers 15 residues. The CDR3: CASSRQRMSSYEQYF. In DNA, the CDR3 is TGTGCCAGCTCCAGACAGCGGATGAGCTCCTACGAGCAGTACTTC.

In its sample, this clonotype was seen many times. The CDR3 protein is CASSLGTVQPQHF. The DNA for the CDR3 is TGTGCCAGCAGTTTAGGGACAGTGCAGCCCCAGCATTTT. This sequence joins TRBV12-3 or TRBV12-4 and TRBJ1-5, with D possibly being TRBD1 (6 bases). V lost 1 base and J 7 bases, leaving 8 bases between the germline ends. This CDR3 spans 13 amino acids.

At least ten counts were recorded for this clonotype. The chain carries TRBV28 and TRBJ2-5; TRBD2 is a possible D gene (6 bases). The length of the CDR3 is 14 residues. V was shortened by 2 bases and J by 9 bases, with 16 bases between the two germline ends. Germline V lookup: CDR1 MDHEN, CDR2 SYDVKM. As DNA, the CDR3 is TGTGCCAGCAGTTTAGGAGGGTGTGGATGGTCCCAGTACTTC. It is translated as CASSLGGCGWSQYF.

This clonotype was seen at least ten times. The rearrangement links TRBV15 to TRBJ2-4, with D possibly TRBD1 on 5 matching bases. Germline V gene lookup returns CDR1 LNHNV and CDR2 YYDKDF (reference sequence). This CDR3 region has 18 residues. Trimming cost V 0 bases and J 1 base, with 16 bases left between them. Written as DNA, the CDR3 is TGTGCCACCAGCAGAGATCGTACCAGGGTGGGGGCCAAAAACATTCAGTACTTC. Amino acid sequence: CATSRDRTRVGAKNIQYF.